This T cell receptor beta chain is from a study of graft-versus-host responses after intestinal transplantation. Sequenced by immunoSEQ multiplex PCR; TCRdb stores in-frame clones only, minus some. The table records around 13,000 clones, around 88% of them present only once. The germline V gene has CDR1 WNHNN and CDR2 SYGVQD (reference sequence). V was trimmed by 7 bases and J by 4 bases, leaving 10 bases between them. The CDR3 spans 12 residues. The receptor comes from a human patient who received an intestinal transplant, so some T cells may come from the graft donor. The sequencing here drew on PBMCs, taken approximately 120 days after transplant. The chain couples TRBV10-1 to TRBJ1-2; D not certain. This CDR3 is CASIPGLYGYTF. The CDR3 nucleotides read TGCGCCAGCATCCCGGGCCTCTATGGCTACACCTTC.